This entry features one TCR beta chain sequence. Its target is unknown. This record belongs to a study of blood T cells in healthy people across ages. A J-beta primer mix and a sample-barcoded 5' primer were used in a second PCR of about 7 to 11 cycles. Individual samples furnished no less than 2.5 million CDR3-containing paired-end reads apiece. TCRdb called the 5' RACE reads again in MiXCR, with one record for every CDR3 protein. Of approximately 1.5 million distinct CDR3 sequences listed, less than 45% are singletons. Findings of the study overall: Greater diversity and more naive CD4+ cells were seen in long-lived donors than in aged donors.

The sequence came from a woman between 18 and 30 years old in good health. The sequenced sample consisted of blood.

CDR3 loop: CSATMRQGAFDEQYF. CDR3 DNA sequence: TGCAGTGCTACAATGAGACAGGGGGCTTTCGATGAGCAGTACTTC. This chain uses TRBV20-1 with TRBJ2-7; 10 bases align to TRBD1. The ends lost 4 bases at V and 7 bases at J; junction bases unmatched: 13. This CDR3 comprises 15 residues. Germline V gives CDR1 DFQATT, CDR2 SNEGSKA (reference sequence).